These T cell receptor beta chains were read from a single sample in a study of CD8 T cells in Susac syndrome. Each CDR3 protein is one row after TCRdb ran MiXCR on the immunoSEQ multiplex PCR reads. The sample holds hundreds of thousands of distinct CDR3 sequences, roughly 95% seen once. The source material was CD4+ T cells from PBMCs. These receptor sequences come from a human donor with Susac syndrome. Both conserved end residues are part of each CDR3. Fields, in order: D gene, V gene, clone size, J gene, CDR3 protein, CDR3 DNA. The D gene is left open where the match is weak. Clone size is not always given. Where it is, it says once, few, many or a class for expanded clones.

d_gene: -; v_gene: TRBV20-1; abundance: -; j_gene: TRBJ2-2; CDR3aa: CSARVLRAGELFF; CDR3nt: TGCAGTGCTAGAGTCCTAAGGGCCGGGGAGCTGTTTTTT
d_gene: -; v_gene: TRBV19; abundance: -; j_gene: TRBJ2-7; CDR3aa: CASRRDRSYEQYF; CDR3nt: TGTGCCAGTAGGAGAGACAGGTCCTACGAGCAGTACTTC
d_gene: -; v_gene: TRBV5-1; abundance: -; j_gene: TRBJ2-5; CDR3aa: CASSYEQETQYF; CDR3nt: TGCGCCAGCAGCTATGAACAAGAGACCCAGTACTTC
d_gene: -; v_gene: TRBV12-3/TRBV12-4; abundance: -; j_gene: TRBJ1-1; CDR3aa: CASSLEVAEAFF; CDR3nt: TGTGCCAGCAGTTTAGAGGTCGCTGAAGCTTTCTTT
d_gene: TRBD1; v_gene: TRBV9; abundance: -; j_gene: TRBJ1-2; CDR3aa: CASSAGQGDYGYTF; CDR3nt: TGTGCCAGCAGCGCGGGACAGGGGGACTATGGCTACACCTTC
d_gene: TRBD1; v_gene: TRBV12-3/TRBV12-4; abundance: once; j_gene: TRBJ1-5; CDR3aa: CASTGDRAQPQHF; CDR3nt: TGTGCCAGCACCGGGGACAGGGCTCAGCCCCAGCATTTT
d_gene: -; v_gene: TRBV28; abundance: few; j_gene: TRBJ2-1; CDR3aa: CASRQNNEQFF; CDR3nt: TGTGCCAGCAGACAGAACAATGAGCAGTTCTTC
d_gene: -; v_gene: TRBV4-1; abundance: -; j_gene: TRBJ2-1; CDR3aa: CASSQPSAGSYNEQFF; CDR3nt: TGCGCCAGCAGCCAACCTAGTGCAGGCTCCTACAATGAGCAGTTCTTC
d_gene: -; v_gene: TRBV6-4; abundance: -; j_gene: TRBJ2-1; CDR3aa: CASARASALGNEQFF; CDR3nt: TGTGCCAGCGCCCGAGCTAGCGCGCTAGGGAATGAGCAGTTCTTC
d_gene: -; v_gene: TRBV5-1; abundance: once; j_gene: TRBJ1-1; CDR3aa: CASSPEPELNTEAFF; CDR3nt: TGCGCCAGCAGCCCGGAGCCAGAATTGAACACTGAAGCTTTCTTT
d_gene: TRBD1; v_gene: TRBV10-3; abundance: -; j_gene: TRBJ2-7; CDR3aa: CAISESLGQGAYEQYF; CDR3nt: TGTGCCATCAGTGAGTCGCTAGGACAGGGAGCGTACGAGCAGTACTTC
d_gene: TRBD1; v_gene: TRBV15; abundance: once; j_gene: TRBJ2-4; CDR3aa: CATSREGAGGRNIQYF; CDR3nt: TGTGCCACCAGCAGAGAGGGGGCAGGGGGCCGGAACATTCAGTACTTC
d_gene: -; v_gene: TRBV29-1; abundance: -; j_gene: TRBJ1-1; CDR3aa: CSVSLGNTEAFF; CDR3nt: TGCAGCGTCTCACTGGGGAACACTGAAGCTTTCTTT
d_gene: -; v_gene: TRBV3-1; abundance: -; j_gene: TRBJ2-3; CDR3aa: CASSQVRTGTDTQYF; CDR3nt: TGTGCCAGCAGCCAAGTCCGGACAGGCACAGATACGCAGTATTTT
d_gene: -; v_gene: TRBV12-3/TRBV12-4; abundance: few; j_gene: TRBJ2-6; CDR3aa: CASRGISGANVLTF; CDR3nt: TGTGCCAGCAGAGGGATCTCTGGGGCCAACGTCCTGACTTTC
d_gene: -; v_gene: TRBV7-2; abundance: -; j_gene: TRBJ1-2; CDR3aa: CASSPRRGDYGYTF; CDR3nt: TGTGCCAGCAGTCCCAGGCGGGGGGACTATGGCTACACCTTC
d_gene: TRBD1; v_gene: TRBV27; abundance: -; j_gene: TRBJ2-1; CDR3aa: CASSASGGHSYNEQFF; CDR3nt: TGTGCCAGCAGCGCTTCAGGGGGCCACTCCTACAATGAGCAGTTCTTC
d_gene: -; v_gene: TRBV20-1; abundance: once; j_gene: TRBJ1-2; CDR3aa: CSADVTGTGTRGYGYTF; CDR3nt: TGCAGTGCGGACGTCACCGGGACGGGAACAAGAGGCTATGGCTACACCTTC
d_gene: TRBD1; v_gene: TRBV2; abundance: -; j_gene: TRBJ1-5; CDR3aa: CASSEEGAGSNQPQHF; CDR3nt: TGTGCCAGCAGTGAAGAGGGGGCGGGGAGCAATCAGCCCCAGCATTTT
d_gene: -; v_gene: TRBV24-1; abundance: -; j_gene: TRBJ2-1; CDR3aa: CATSDSTRPTHNEQFF; CDR3nt: TGTGCCACCAGTGATTCGACTAGGCCTACCCACAATGAGCAGTTCTTC
d_gene: -; v_gene: TRBV6-2/TRBV6-3; abundance: once; j_gene: TRBJ2-7; CDR3aa: CASSYFWDGEQYF; CDR3nt: TGTGCCAGCAGTTACTTCTGGGATGGCGAGCAGTACTTC
d_gene: -; v_gene: TRBV4-2; abundance: few; j_gene: TRBJ2-2; CDR3aa: CASSQENTGELFF; CDR3nt: TGTGCCAGCAGCCAGGAGAACACCGGGGAGCTGTTTTTT
d_gene: -; v_gene: TRBV5-1; abundance: -; j_gene: TRBJ2-5; CDR3aa: CASSLEAFQETQYF; CDR3nt: TGCGCCAGCAGCTTGGAAGCTTTTCAAGAGACCCAGTACTTC